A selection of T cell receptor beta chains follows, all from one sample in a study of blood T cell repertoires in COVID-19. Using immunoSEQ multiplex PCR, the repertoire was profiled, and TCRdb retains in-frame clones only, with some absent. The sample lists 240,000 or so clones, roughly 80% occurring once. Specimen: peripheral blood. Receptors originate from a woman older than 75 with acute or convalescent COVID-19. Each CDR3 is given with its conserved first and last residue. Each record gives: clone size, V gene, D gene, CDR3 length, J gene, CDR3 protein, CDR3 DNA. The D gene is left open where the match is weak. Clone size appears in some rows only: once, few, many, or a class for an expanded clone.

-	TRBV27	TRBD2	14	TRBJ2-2	CASSLPGRTGELFF	TGTGCCAGCAGTTTACCCGGGAGGACCGGGGAGCTGTTTTTT
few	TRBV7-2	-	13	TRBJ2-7	CASRYTPDYEQYF	TGTGCCAGCAGGTATACACCAGACTACGAGCAGTACTTC
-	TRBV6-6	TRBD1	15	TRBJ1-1	CASSYYPGGPSEAFF	TGTGCCAGCAGTTATTATCCAGGGGGTCCTTCCGAAGCTTTCTTT
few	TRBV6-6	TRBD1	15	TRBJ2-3	CASSYRQGGTDTQYF	TGTGCCAGCAGTTACCGTCAGGGGGGCACAGATACGCAGTATTTT
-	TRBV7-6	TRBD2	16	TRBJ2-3	CASSLGASGNTDTQYF	TGTGCCAGCAGCTTAGGGGCTAGCGGAAACACAGATACGCAGTATTTT
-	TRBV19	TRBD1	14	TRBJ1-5	CASSMAGGGQPQHF	TGTGCCAGTAGTATGGCAGGGGGTGGTCAGCCCCAGCATTTT
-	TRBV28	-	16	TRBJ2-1	CASSLGSPMARDEQFF	TGTGCCAGCAGTTTGGGGTCTCCGATGGCCAGGGATGAGCAGTTCTTC
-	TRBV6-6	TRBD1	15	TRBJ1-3	CASSPGTGVGNTIYF	TGTGCCAGCAGCCCCGGGACAGGGGTGGGAAACACCATATATTTT
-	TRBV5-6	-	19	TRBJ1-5	CASSLAERRGYISNQPQHF	TGTGCCAGCAGCTTGGCCGAGAGAAGAGGGTATATTAGCAATCAGCCCCAGCATTTT
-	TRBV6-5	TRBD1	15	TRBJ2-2	CASSQTGGFTGELFF	TGTGCCAGCAGCCAGACAGGGGGCTTCACCGGGGAGCTGTTTTTT
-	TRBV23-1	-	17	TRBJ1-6	CASSQGLQSSYNSPLHF	TGCGCCAGCAGTCAAGGGCTGCAGAGCTCCTATAATTCACCCCTCCACTTT
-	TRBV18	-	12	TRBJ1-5	CASSHPGQPQHF	TGTGCCAGCTCACATCCAGGACAGCCCCAGCATTTT
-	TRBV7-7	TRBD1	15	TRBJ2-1	CASSNGQGVSSEQFF	TGTGCTAGCAGCAATGGACAGGGGGTTTCGAGTGAGCAGTTCTTC
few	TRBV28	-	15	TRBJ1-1	CASTTEASGNTEAFF	TGTGCCAGCACTACCGAGGCCAGCGGGAACACTGAAGCTTTCTTT
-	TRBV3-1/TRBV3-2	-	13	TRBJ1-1	CASSQGTNTEAFF	TGTGCCAGCAGCCAGGGGACAAACACTGAAGCTTTCTTT
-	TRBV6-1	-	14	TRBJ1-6	CASSDRPPNSPLHF	TGTGCCAGCAGTGACAGGCCGCCAAATTCACCCCTCCACTTT
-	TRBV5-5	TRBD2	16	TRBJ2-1	CASSLVGAGGYNEQFF	TGTGCCAGCAGCTTGGTGGGAGCGGGGGGGTACAATGAGCAGTTCTTC
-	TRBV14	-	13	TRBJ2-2	CASSQTYTGELFF	TGTGCCAGCAGCCAGACATACACCGGGGAGCTGTTTTTT
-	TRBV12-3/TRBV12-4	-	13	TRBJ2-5	CASSFSYQETQYF	TGTGCCAGCAGTTTTAGCTACCAAGAGACCCAGTACTTC
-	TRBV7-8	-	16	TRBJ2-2	CASSFPLKGPAGELFF	TGTGCCAGCAGCTTCCCCCTCAAGGGGCCAGCCGGGGAGCTGTTTTTT
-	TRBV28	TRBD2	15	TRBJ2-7	CASSLGGGGFHEQYF	TGTGCCAGCAGTTTAGGGGGCGGGGGGTTCCACGAGCAGTACTTC
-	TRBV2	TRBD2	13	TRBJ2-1	CASGTSPYNEQFF	TGTGCCAGCGGGACTAGCCCTTACAATGAGCAGTTCTTC
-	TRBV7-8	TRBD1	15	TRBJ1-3	CASSPGTGSGNTIYF	TGTGCCAGCAGCCCTGGGACAGGCTCTGGAAACACCATATATTTT
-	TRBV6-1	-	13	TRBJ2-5	CASSAGDQETQYF	TGTGCCAGCAGTGCAGGGGACCAAGAGACCCAGTACTTC
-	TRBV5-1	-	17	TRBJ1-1	CASSLAGSGAMNTEAFF	TGCGCCAGCAGCTTGGCCGGGAGTGGGGCGATGAACACTGAAGCTTTCTTT
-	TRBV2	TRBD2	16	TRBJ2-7	CASSVVLAGVGGEQYF	TGTGCCAGCAGTGTGGTTCTAGCGGGGGTGGGAGGCGAGCAGTACTTC
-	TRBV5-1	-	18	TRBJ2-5	CASSSQVGGSTGKETQYF	TGCGCCAGCAGCTCGCAAGTTGGGGGATCGACAGGCAAAGAGACCCAGTACTTC
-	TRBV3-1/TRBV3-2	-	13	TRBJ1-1	CASRAGFNTEAFF	TGTGCCAGCAGGGCAGGGTTTAACACTGAAGCTTTCTTT
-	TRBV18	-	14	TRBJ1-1	CASSPRGEGTEAFF	TGTGCCAGCTCACCACGGGGGGAGGGCACTGAAGCTTTCTTT
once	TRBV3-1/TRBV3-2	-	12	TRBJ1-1	CASSQIGGVAFF	TGTGCCAGCAGCCAAATAGGGGGTGTGGCTTTCTTT
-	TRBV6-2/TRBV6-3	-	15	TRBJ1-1	CASSPSDRFNTEAFF	TGTGCCAGCAGTCCCTCCGACAGATTTAATACTGAAGCTTTCTTT
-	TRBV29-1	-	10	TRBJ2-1	CSVRNNEQFF	TGCAGCGTTCGTAACAATGAGCAGTTCTTC
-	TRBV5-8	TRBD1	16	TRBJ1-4	CASSWGGQGTGEKLFF	TGTGCCAGCAGCTGGGGGGGACAGGGGACCGGTGAAAAACTGTTTTTT
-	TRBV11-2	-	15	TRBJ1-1	CASSFRTSLNTEAFF	TGTGCCAGCAGCTTCCGGACAAGCTTGAACACTGAAGCTTTCTTT
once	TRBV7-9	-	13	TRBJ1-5	CASRTGPGQPQHF	TGTGCCAGCAGGACAGGCCCGGGACAGCCCCAGCATTTT